This is a list of T cell receptor beta chains from one sample in a study of blood T cell repertoires in COVID-19. Assay: immunoSEQ multiplex PCR; the TCRdb copy retains only in-frame clones and omits some. The sample consists of under 300,000 clones, approximately 86% of them appearing once. Sequencing was performed on peripheral blood. The source is a woman aged 65 to 85 with COVID-19, enrolled during active disease. CDR3s include the opening cysteine and the closing phenylalanine or tryptophan. A D gene is named only where the DNA matches it firmly. Only part of the rows carry a size: once, few, many, or a class if the clone is expanded.

clone size: many
D gene: TRBD2
J gene: TRBJ2-2
V gene: TRBV19
CDR3 protein: CASIKFPGLASGELFF
CDR3 DNA: TGTGCCAGTATTAAATTCCCGGGACTAGCATCCGGGGAGCTGTTTTTT

clone size: NA
D gene: NA
J gene: TRBJ2-3
V gene: TRBV28
CDR3 protein: CASRPSLTGVSTDTQYF
CDR3 DNA: TGTGCCAGCAGACCCTCCCTGACGGGGGTTAGCACAGATACGCAGTATTTT

clone size: NA
D gene: TRBD1
J gene: TRBJ2-2
V gene: TRBV5-1
CDR3 protein: CASSLRDSNTGELFF
CDR3 DNA: TGCGCCAGCAGCTTGCGGGACAGCAACACCGGGGAGCTGTTTTTT

clone size: NA
D gene: NA
J gene: TRBJ1-1
V gene: TRBV5-1
CDR3 protein: CASSLQGRANTEAFF
CDR3 DNA: TGCGCCAGCAGCTTGCAGGGCAGGGCGAACACTGAAGCTTTCTTT

clone size: NA
D gene: TRBD1
J gene: TRBJ2-2
V gene: TRBV14
CDR3 protein: CASSLTGITGELFF
CDR3 DNA: TGTGCCAGCAGCCTGACAGGGATCACCGGGGAGCTGTTTTTT

clone size: NA
D gene: NA
J gene: TRBJ1-1
V gene: TRBV11-2
CDR3 protein: CASSFEANTEAFF
CDR3 DNA: TGTGCCAGCAGCTTTGAGGCGAACACTGAAGCTTTCTTT

clone size: few
D gene: NA
J gene: TRBJ1-2
V gene: TRBV3-1/TRBV3-2
CDR3 protein: CASSQGIQENYGYTF
CDR3 DNA: TGTGCCAGCAGCCAAGGGATACAGGAGAACTATGGCTACACCTTC

clone size: NA
D gene: TRBD1
J gene: TRBJ1-6
V gene: TRBV7-2
CDR3 protein: CASRQGGNSPLHF
CDR3 DNA: TGTGCCAGCAGACAGGGGGGGAATTCACCCCTCCACTTT

clone size: NA
D gene: TRBD1
J gene: TRBJ2-2
V gene: TRBV19
CDR3 protein: CASSWTGENTGELFF
CDR3 DNA: TGTGCCAGTAGCTGGACAGGGGAGAACACCGGGGAGCTGTTTTTT

clone size: NA
D gene: TRBD1
J gene: TRBJ1-6
V gene: TRBV2
CDR3 protein: CASVGQGNSPLHF
CDR3 DNA: TGTGCCAGCGTAGGACAGGGGAATTCACCCCTCCACTTT

clone size: NA
D gene: TRBD1
J gene: TRBJ2-7
V gene: TRBV7-6
CDR3 protein: CASSLGQGEYF
CDR3 DNA: TGTGCCAGCAGCTTAGGGCAGGGGGAGTACTTC

clone size: few
D gene: TRBD1
J gene: TRBJ1-2
V gene: TRBV9
CDR3 protein: CASSVAGTAYYGYTF
CDR3 DNA: TGTGCCAGCAGCGTAGCAGGGACAGCCTACTATGGCTACACCTTC

clone size: once
D gene: NA
J gene: TRBJ1-6
V gene: TRBV5-1
CDR3 protein: CASSLAFRGYSPLHF
CDR3 DNA: TGCGCCAGCAGCTTGGCCTTCAGGGGCTATTCACCCCTCCACTTT

clone size: once
D gene: NA
J gene: TRBJ2-1
V gene: TRBV18
CDR3 protein: CASSPRTDYNEQFF
CDR3 DNA: TGTGCCAGCTCACCACGAACAGACTACAATGAGCAGTTCTTC

clone size: NA
D gene: TRBD2
J gene: TRBJ2-5
V gene: TRBV10-1
CDR3 protein: CASSELLAGGLETQYF
CDR3 DNA: TGCGCCAGCAGTGAGCTACTGGCGGGGGGCCTGGAGACCCAGTACTTC

clone size: NA
D gene: TRBD1
J gene: TRBJ1-1
V gene: TRBV2
CDR3 protein: CASSGQGGNTEAFF
CDR3 DNA: TGTGCCAGCAGTGGACAGGGAGGTAACACTGAAGCTTTCTTT

clone size: once
D gene: NA
J gene: TRBJ2-6
V gene: TRBV27
CDR3 protein: CASSLLRDSWGDCGANVLTF
CDR3 DNA: TGTGCCAGCAGTTTGCTGCGGGACAGTTGGGGAGATTGTGGGGCCAACGTCCTGACTTTC

clone size: NA
D gene: TRBD2
J gene: TRBJ2-1
V gene: TRBV5-1
CDR3 protein: CASSKLAGGDYNEQFF
CDR3 DNA: TGCGCCAGCAGCAAACTAGCGGGGGGAGATTACAATGAGCAGTTCTTC

clone size: NA
D gene: TRBD1
J gene: TRBJ1-2
V gene: TRBV2
CDR3 protein: CASKTGVSNYGYTF
CDR3 DNA: TGTGCCAGCAAGACAGGGGTGTCGAACTATGGCTACACCTTC

clone size: NA
D gene: NA
J gene: TRBJ1-2
V gene: TRBV6-5
CDR3 protein: CASSYSDSPNYGYTF
CDR3 DNA: TGTGCCAGCAGTTACTCGGACAGCCCAAACTATGGCTACACCTTC

clone size: NA
D gene: NA
J gene: TRBJ2-2
V gene: TRBV9
CDR3 protein: CASSERTNTGELFF
CDR3 DNA: TGTGCCAGCAGCGAGAGGACGAACACCGGGGAGCTGTTTTTT

clone size: NA
D gene: NA
J gene: TRBJ2-7
V gene: TRBV3-1/TRBV3-2
CDR3 protein: CASSQAGYEQYF
CDR3 DNA: TGTGCCAGCAGCCAAGCAGGGTACGAGCAGTACTTC

clone size: NA
D gene: TRBD1
J gene: TRBJ2-7
V gene: TRBV27
CDR3 protein: CASSERQGFTYEQYF
CDR3 DNA: TGTGCCAGCAGTGAGCGACAGGGCTTCACCTACGAGCAGTACTTC

clone size: NA
D gene: NA
J gene: TRBJ2-3
V gene: TRBV27
CDR3 protein: CASTDSDTQYF
CDR3 DNA: TGTGCCAGCACCGACAGTGATACGCAGTATTTT

clone size: NA
D gene: TRBD1
J gene: TRBJ2-7
V gene: TRBV6-6
CDR3 protein: CASWDRGYEQYF
CDR3 DNA: TGTGCCAGTTGGGACAGGGGGTATGAGCAGTACTTC

clone size: NA
D gene: NA
J gene: TRBJ1-3
V gene: TRBV20-1
CDR3 protein: CSAKTGNTIYF
CDR3 DNA: TGCAGTGCCAAGACGGGGAACACCATATATTTT

clone size: NA
D gene: TRBD1
J gene: TRBJ2-1
V gene: TRBV5-1
CDR3 protein: CASSTGQPSYNEQFF
CDR3 DNA: TGCGCCAGCAGCACGGGACAGCCATCCTACAATGAGCAGTTCTTC

clone size: NA
D gene: TRBD2
J gene: TRBJ2-3
V gene: TRBV5-4
CDR3 protein: CASSFLLAGTDTQYF
CDR3 DNA: TGTGCCAGCAGCTTCTTACTAGCGGGAACAGATACGCAGTATTTT

clone size: NA
D gene: TRBD1
J gene: TRBJ1-1
V gene: TRBV18
CDR3 protein: CASSPIGTAYALNTEAFF
CDR3 DNA: TGTGCCAGCTCCCCTATCGGGACAGCTTACGCACTGAACACTGAAGCTTTCTTT

clone size: NA
D gene: TRBD2
J gene: TRBJ2-2
V gene: TRBV5-1
CDR3 protein: CASSFLPASGGATGELFF
CDR3 DNA: TGCGCCAGCAGCTTCCTCCCTGCTAGCGGGGGTGCTACCGGGGAGCTGTTTTTT

clone size: NA
D gene: NA
J gene: TRBJ1-1
V gene: TRBV5-1
CDR3 protein: CASSEGRGAFF
CDR3 DNA: TGCGCCAGCAGTGAAGGAAGAGGAGCTTTCTTT

clone size: NA
D gene: TRBD2
J gene: TRBJ2-2
V gene: TRBV9
CDR3 protein: CASSASGSLAGELFF
CDR3 DNA: TGTGCCAGCAGCGCTAGCGGGAGTTTAGCCGGGGAGCTGTTTTTT

clone size: NA
D gene: NA
J gene: TRBJ1-2
V gene: TRBV12-3/TRBV12-4
CDR3 protein: CASSFSQGSGYTF
CDR3 DNA: TGTGCCAGCAGTTTTTCCCAGGGAAGTGGCTACACCTTC

clone size: NA
D gene: TRBD1
J gene: TRBJ1-1
V gene: TRBV3-1/TRBV3-2
CDR3 protein: CASSQDRDRGREAFF
CDR3 DNA: TGTGCCAGCAGCCAAGATAGGGACAGGGGGCGCGAAGCTTTCTTT

clone size: once
D gene: NA
J gene: TRBJ2-1
V gene: TRBV29-1
CDR3 protein: CSVVYGSYNEQFF
CDR3 DNA: TGCAGCGTTGTGTACGGCTCCTACAATGAGCAGTTCTTC

clone size: NA
D gene: TRBD1
J gene: TRBJ2-5
V gene: TRBV3-1/TRBV3-2
CDR3 protein: CASSRAGGQVGGTQYF
CDR3 DNA: TGTGCCAGCAGCCGGGCAGGGGGCCAAGTAGGAGGGACCCAGTACTTC

clone size: NA
D gene: TRBD2
J gene: TRBJ2-7
V gene: TRBV7-2
CDR3 protein: CASSLGPSSGSYEQYF
CDR3 DNA: TGTGCCAGCAGCTTAGGACCTTCTAGCGGATCATACGAGCAGTACTTC

clone size: NA
D gene: NA
J gene: TRBJ1-5
V gene: TRBV28
CDR3 protein: CASTVGSDRFEPQHF
CDR3 DNA: TGTGCCAGCACCGTGGGGAGCGATCGGTTTGAGCCCCAGCATTTT

clone size: NA
D gene: NA
J gene: TRBJ2-3
V gene: TRBV3-1/TRBV3-2
CDR3 protein: CASSRDSGDRYTQYF
CDR3 DNA: TGTGCCAGCAGCCGAGACTCGGGGGACAGATATACGCAGTATTTT

clone size: NA
D gene: TRBD1
J gene: TRBJ1-1
V gene: TRBV27
CDR3 protein: CASSLRTGMSREAFF
CDR3 DNA: TGTGCCAGCAGTTTACGGACAGGGATGAGTAGGGAAGCTTTCTTT